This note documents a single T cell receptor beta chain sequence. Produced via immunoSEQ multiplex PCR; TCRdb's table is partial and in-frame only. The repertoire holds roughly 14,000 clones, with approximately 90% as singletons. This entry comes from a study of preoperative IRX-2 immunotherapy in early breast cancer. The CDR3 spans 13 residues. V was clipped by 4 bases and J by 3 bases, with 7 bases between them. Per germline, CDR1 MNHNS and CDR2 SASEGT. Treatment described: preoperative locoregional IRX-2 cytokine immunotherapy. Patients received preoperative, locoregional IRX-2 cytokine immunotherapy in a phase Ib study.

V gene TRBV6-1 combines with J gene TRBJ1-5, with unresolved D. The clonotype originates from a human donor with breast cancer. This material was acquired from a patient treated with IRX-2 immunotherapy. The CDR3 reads CASSVSNNQPQHF. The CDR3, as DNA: TGTGCCAGCAGTGTAAGCAACAATCAGCCCCAGCATTTT.